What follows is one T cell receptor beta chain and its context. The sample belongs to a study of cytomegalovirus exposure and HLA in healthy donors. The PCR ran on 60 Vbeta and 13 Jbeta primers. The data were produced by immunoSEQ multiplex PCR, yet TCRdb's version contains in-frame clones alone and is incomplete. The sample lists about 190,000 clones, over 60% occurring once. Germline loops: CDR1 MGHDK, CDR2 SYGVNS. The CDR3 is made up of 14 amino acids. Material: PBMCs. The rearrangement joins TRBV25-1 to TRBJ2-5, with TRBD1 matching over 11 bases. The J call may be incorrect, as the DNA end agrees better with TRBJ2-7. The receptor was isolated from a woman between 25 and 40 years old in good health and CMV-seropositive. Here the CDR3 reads CASSKGQGGYEQYF. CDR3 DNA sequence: TGTGCCAGCAGTAAGGGACAGGGGGGATACGAGCAGTACTTC.